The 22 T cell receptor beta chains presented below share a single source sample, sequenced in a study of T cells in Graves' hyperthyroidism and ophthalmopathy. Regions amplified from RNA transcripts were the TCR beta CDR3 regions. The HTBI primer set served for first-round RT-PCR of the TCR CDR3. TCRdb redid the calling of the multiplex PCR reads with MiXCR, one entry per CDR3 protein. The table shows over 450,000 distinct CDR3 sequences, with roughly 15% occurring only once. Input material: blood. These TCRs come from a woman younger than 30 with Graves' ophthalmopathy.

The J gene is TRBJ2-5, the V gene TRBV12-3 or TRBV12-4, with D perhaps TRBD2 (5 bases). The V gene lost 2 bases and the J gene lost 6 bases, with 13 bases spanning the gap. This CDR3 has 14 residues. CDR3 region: CASSLMGRAKTQYF. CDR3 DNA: TGTGCCAGCAGTTTAATGGGGAGAGCAAAGACCCAGTACTTC.

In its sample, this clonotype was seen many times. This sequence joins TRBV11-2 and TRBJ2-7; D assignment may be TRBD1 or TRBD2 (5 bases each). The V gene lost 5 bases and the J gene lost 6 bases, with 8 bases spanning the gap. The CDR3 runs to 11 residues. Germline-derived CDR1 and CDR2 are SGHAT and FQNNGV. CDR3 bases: TGTGCCAGCAGCAGAGGGGCCGAGCAGTACTTC. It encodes CASSRGAEQYF.

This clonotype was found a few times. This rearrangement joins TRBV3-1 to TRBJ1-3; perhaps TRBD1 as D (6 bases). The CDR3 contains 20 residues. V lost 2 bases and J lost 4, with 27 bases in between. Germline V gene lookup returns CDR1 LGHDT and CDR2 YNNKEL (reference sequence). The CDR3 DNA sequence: TGTGCCAGCAGCCAACCCGTGGATAGTTTGGGGGGGCTTCGGGGAAACACCATATATTTT. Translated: CASSQPVDSLGGLRGNTIYF.

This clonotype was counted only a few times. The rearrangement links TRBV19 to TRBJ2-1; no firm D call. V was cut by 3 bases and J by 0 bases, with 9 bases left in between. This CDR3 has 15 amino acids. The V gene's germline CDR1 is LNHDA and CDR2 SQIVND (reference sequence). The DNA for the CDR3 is TGTGCCAGTAGTATTGTCGCGAGCTCCTACAATGAGCAGTTCTTC. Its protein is CASSIVASSYNEQFF.

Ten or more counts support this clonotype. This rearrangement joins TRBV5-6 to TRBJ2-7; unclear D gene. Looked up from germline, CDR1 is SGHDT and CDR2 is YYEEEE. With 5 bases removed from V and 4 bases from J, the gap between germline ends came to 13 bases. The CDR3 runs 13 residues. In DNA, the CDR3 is TGTGCCAGCAGTGGGCGTGGATCGTACGAGCAGTACTTC. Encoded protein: CASSGRGSYEQYF.

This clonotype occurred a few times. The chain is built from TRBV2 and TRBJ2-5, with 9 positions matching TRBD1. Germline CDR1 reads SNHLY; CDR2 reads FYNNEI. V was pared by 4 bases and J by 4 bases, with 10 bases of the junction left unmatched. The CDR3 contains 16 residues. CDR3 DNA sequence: TGTGCCAGCAGTGTAACCGGGACAGGGCGTATAGAGACCCAGTACTTC. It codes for CASSVTGTGRIETQYF. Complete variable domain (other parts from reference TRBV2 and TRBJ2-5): EPEVTQTPSHQVTQMGQEVILRCVPISNHLYFYWYRQILGQKVEFLVSFYNNEISEKSEIFDDQFSVERPDGSNFTLKIRSTKLEDSAMYFCASSVTGTGRIETQYFGPGTRLLVL.

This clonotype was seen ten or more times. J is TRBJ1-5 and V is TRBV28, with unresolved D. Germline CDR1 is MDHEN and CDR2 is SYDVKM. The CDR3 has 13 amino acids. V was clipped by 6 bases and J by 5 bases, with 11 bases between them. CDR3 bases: TGTGCCAGCAGCCGTCCCGGACATCAGCCCCAGCATTTT. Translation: CASSRPGHQPQHF.

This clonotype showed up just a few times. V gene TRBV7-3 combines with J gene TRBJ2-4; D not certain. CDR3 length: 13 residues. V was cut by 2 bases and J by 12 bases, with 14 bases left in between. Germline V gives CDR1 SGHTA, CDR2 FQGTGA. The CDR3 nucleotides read TGTGCCAGCAGCTTAGATTGGTCCCAACCTCAGTACTTC. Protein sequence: CASSLDWSQPQYF. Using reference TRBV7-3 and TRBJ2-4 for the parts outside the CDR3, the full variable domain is GAGVSQTPSNKVTEKGKYVELRCDPISGHTALYWYRQSLGQGPEFLIYFQGTGAADDSGLPNDRFFAVRPEGSVSTLKIQRTERGDSAVYLCASSLDWSQPQYFGAGTRLSVL.

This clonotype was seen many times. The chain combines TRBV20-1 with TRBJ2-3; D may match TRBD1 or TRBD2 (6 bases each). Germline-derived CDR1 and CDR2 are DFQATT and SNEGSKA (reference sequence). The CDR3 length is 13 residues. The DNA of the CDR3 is TGCTCCCGGAAGGGGGGCGCAAGGGATACGCAGTATTTT. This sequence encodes CSRKGGARDTQYF.

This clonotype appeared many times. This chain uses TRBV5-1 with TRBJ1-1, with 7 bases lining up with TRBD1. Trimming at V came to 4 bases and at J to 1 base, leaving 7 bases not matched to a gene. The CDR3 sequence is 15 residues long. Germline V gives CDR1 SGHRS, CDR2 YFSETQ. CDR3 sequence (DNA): TGCGCCAGCAGCCTCGGGACAGATACGAACACTGAAGCTTTCTTT. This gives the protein CASSLGTDTNTEAFF.

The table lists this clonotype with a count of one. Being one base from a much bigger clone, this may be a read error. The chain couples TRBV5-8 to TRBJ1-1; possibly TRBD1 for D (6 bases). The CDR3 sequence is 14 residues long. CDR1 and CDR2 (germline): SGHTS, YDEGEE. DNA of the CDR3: TGTGCCAGCAGCTTGGAGGGGGGGTGGACTGAAGCTCTCTTT. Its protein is CASSLEGGWTEALF.

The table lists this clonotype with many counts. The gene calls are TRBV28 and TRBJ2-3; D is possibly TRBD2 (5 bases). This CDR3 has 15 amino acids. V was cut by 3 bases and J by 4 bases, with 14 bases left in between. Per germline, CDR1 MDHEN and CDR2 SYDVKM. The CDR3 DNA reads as TGTGCCAGCAGTTTTAGGTGGGAGACATCAGATACGCAGTATTTT. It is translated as CASSFRWETSDTQYF.

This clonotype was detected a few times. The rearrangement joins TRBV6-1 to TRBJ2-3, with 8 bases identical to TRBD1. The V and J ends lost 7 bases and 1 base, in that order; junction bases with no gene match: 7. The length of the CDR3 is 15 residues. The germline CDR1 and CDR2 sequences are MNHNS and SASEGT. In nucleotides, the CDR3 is TGTGCCAGCAATACCGGGACAGGACGCACAGATACGCAGTATTTT. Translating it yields CASNTGTGRTDTQYF.

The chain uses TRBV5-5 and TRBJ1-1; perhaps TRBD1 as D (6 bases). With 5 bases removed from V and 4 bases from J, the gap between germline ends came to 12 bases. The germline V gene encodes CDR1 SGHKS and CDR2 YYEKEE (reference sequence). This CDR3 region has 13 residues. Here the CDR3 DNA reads TGTGCCAGCAGTTTTCGGGGGCTCACTGAAGCTTTCTTT. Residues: CASSFRGLTEAFF.

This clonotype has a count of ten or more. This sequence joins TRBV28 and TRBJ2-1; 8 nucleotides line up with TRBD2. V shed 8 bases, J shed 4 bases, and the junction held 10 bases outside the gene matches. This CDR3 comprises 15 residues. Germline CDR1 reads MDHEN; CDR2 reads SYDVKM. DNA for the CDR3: TGTGCCAGCCGCAGGCGGGAGGAATCATACAATGAGCAGTTCTTC. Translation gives CASRRREESYNEQFF. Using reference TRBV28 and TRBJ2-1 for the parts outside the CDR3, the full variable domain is DVKVTQSSRYLVKRTGEKVFLECVQDMDHENMFWYRQDPGLGLRLIYFSYDVKMKEKGDIPEGYSVSREKKERFSLILESASTNQTSMYLCASRRREESYNEQFFGPGTRLTVL.

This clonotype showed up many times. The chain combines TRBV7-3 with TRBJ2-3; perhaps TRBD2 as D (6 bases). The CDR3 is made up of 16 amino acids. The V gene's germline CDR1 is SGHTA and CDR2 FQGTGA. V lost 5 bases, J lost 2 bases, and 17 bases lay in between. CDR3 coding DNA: TGTGCCAGCAGCCCCCGAATGGGCGGGGACACAGATACGCAGTATTTT. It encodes CASSPRMGGDTDTQYF.

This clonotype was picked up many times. CDR3 nucleotide sequence: TGTGCCAGCAGTTTTCGCCCGGACGAGCAGTACTTC. Translating it yields CASSFRPDEQYF. The rearrangement joins TRBV28 to TRBJ2-7; D unresolved. This CDR3 has 12 amino acids. Trimming removed 3 bases at V and 5 bases at J, with 8 bases between. CDR1 is MDHEN and CDR2 is SYDVKM in the germline V gene.

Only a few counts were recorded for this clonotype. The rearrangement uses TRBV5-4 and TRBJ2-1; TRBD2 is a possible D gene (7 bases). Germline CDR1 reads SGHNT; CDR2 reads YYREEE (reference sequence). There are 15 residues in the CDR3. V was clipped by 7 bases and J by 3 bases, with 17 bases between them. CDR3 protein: CASREGEGLYNEQFF. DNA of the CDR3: TGTGCCAGCCGAGAGGGGGAGGGCCTCTACAATGAGCAGTTCTTC.

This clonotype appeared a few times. The CDR3 loop is CASSYMSSATEAFF. Here the CDR3 DNA reads TGTGCCAGCAGTTATATGTCGTCGGCCACTGAAGCTTTCTTT. This chain joins TRBV6-1 and TRBJ1-1; D gene uncertain. CDR1 is MNHNS and CDR2 is SASEGT in the germline V gene. Between the trimmed V and J ends, which lost 5 bases and 4 bases, there was a span of 14 bases. The CDR3 extends over 14 amino acids.

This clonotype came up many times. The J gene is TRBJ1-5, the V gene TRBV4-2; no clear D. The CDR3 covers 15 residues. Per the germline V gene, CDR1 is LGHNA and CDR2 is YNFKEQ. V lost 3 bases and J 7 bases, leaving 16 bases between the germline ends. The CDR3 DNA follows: TGTGCCAGCAGCCATTCTGGCCAGCCTAGCCAGCCCCAGCATTTT. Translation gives CASSHSGQPSQPQHF.

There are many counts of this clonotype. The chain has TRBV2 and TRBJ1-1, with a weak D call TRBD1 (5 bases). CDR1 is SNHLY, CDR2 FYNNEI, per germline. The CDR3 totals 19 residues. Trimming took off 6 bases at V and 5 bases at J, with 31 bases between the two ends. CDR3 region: CASRPRVGYRFSSGTEAFF. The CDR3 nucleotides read TGTGCCAGCAGACCCAGGGTCGGGTATAGGTTCTCCTCGGGGACTGAAGCTTTCTTT.

The CDR3 DNA is TGTGCCAGCAGTGAACCAAGAGGGGGGAACACTGAAGCTTTCTTT. Protein sequence: CASSEPRGGNTEAFF. V usage is TRBV28 and J usage is TRBJ1-1, with D possibly TRBD1 on 6 matching bases. The CDR3 consists of 15 residues. V was clipped by 5 bases and J by 1 base, with 14 bases between them. Per germline, CDR1 MDHEN and CDR2 SYDVKM.